This TCR beta chain was sequenced in a study of T cells in Graves' hyperthyroidism and ophthalmopathy. The TCR beta CDR3 regions underwent amplification using RNA transcripts as the source. When the TCR CDR3 underwent first-round RT-PCR, the HTBI primer set was used. TCRdb redid the calling of the multiplex PCR reads with MiXCR, one entry per CDR3 protein. The sample includes 490,000 or so distinct CDR3 sequences, roughly 23% of them seen just once. The CDR3 loop spans 15 amino acids. V dropped 5 bases and J dropped 1; count of bases not matched to a gene: 8. Germline lookup yields CDR1 MNHEY and CDR2 SVGEGT.

The specimen was blood. This sequence originates from a woman aged 70-85 years with Graves' ophthalmopathy. This sequence joins TRBV6-2 or TRBV6-3 and TRBJ2-7; 7 nucleotides align to TRBD1. CDR3 nucleotide sequence: TGTGCCAGCAGTAGCGCCGGGACAGCGTCCTACGAGCAGTACTTC. It translates to CASSSAGTASYEQYF.